The rows below give T cell receptor beta chains drawn from one sample of a study of Ad26.COV2.S vaccination and SARS-CoV-2 variants. TCRdb's table, derived via immunoSEQ multiplex PCR, lists solely in-frame clones and lacks some. Of 300,000 to 500,000 clones listed, roughly nine tenths are singletons. The sequencing used peripheral blood, collected in a trial of Ad26.COV2.S vaccine versus placebo. Receptors were obtained from a person between 18 and 65 years old who received the Ad26.COV2.S COVID-19 vaccine or a placebo. Both conserved end residues are part of each CDR3. A D gene is named only where the DNA matches it firmly. Expanded clones get a size class; other rows say once, few or many, or leave the size out.

>NA|TRBV27|NA|TRBJ2-3
CASSLSIGRTQYF
TGTGCCAGCAGTTTATCGATCGGACGTACGCAGTATTTT
>NA|TRBV27|NA|TRBJ1-1
CASSLTGQNTEAFF
TGTGCCAGCAGCTTAACGGGACAGAACACTGAAGCTTTCTTT
>NA|TRBV10-3|TRBD1|TRBJ1-5
CAISRQGPSNQPQHF
TGTGCCATCAGTAGACAGGGGCCTAGCAATCAGCCCCAGCATTTT
>NA|TRBV7-2|TRBD1|TRBJ1-2
CASSEHRDSYGYTF
TGTGCCAGCAGCGAACACCGGGACAGCTATGGCTACACCTTC
>few|TRBV20-1|TRBD1|TRBJ2-2
CSASGDRGVTGELFF
TGCAGTGCTAGTGGGGACAGGGGGGTTACCGGGGAGCTGTTTTTT
>NA|TRBV12-3/TRBV12-4|NA|TRBJ1-1
CASSLWLNTEAFF
TGTGCCAGCAGTTTGTGGCTGAACACTGAAGCTTTCTTT
>once|TRBV7-9|NA|TRBJ2-5
CASSSYGRRGALQETQYF
TGTGCCAGCAGCTCTTACGGTCGGCGGGGCGCCCTCCAAGAGACCCAGTACTTC
>NA|TRBV3-1/TRBV3-2|TRBD1|TRBJ1-2
CASSQVEQGFGYTF
TGTGCCAGCAGCCAAGTAGAACAGGGGTTTGGCTACACCTTC
>NA|TRBV4-2|NA|TRBJ1-1
CASSKSGSNTAFF
TGTGCCAGCAGCAAAAGCGGGTCAAACACGGCTTTCTTT
>NA|TRBV3-1/TRBV3-2|NA|TRBJ2-3
CASSLRIATDTQYF
TGTGCCAGCAGCCTCCGGATCGCGACAGATACGCAGTATTTT
>NA|TRBV2|NA|TRBJ2-7
CASSDAGGQRAEQYF
TGTGCCAGCAGTGATGCCGGAGGACAGCGGGCCGAGCAGTACTTC
>once|TRBV7-8|TRBD2|TRBJ2-3
CASSTISGGRTDTQYF
TGTGCCAGCAGCACCATTAGCGGGGGGCGCACAGATACGCAGTATTTT
>NA|TRBV19|NA|TRBJ2-7
CASQQGPEQYF
TGTGCCAGTCAACAGGGCCCCGAGCAGTACTTC
>NA|TRBV6-5|TRBD1|TRBJ1-5
CASRGTAPNQPQHF
TGTGCCAGCAGAGGGACAGCCCCCAATCAGCCCCAGCATTTT
>NA|TRBV13|TRBD1|TRBJ2-7
CASSLGQYYEQYF
TGTGCCAGCAGCTTGGGACAGTATTACGAGCAGTACTTC
>NA|TRBV7-6|NA|TRBJ2-5
CASSYTAPGGTQYF
TGTGCCAGCAGTTACACGGCCCCGGGCGGGACCCAGTACTTC
>NA|TRBV28|NA|TRBJ1-5
CASSLAGRKYQPQHF
TGTGCCAGCAGTTTAGCGGGGAGGAAATATCAGCCCCAGCATTTT
>NA|TRBV7-8|NA|TRBJ1-1
CASSLRGADTEAFF
TGTGCCAGCAGCCTCAGGGGCGCGGACACTGAAGCTTTCTTT
>NA|TRBV5-1|NA|TRBJ1-4
CASSWGAANEKLFF
TGCGCCAGCAGCTGGGGAGCAGCTAATGAAAAACTGTTTTTT
>NA|TRBV6-5|NA|TRBJ2-7
CASRSTPGEQYF
TGTGCCAGCAGGTCTACGCCTGGCGAGCAGTACTTC
>NA|TRBV9|NA|TRBJ2-2
CASSVDPRNTGELFF
TGTGCCAGCAGCGTAGATCCCAGGAACACCGGGGAGCTGTTTTTT
>NA|TRBV5-1|NA|TRBJ2-1
CASSPLPGGASDEQFF
TGCGCCAGCAGCCCTCTGCCAGGGGGGGCCTCCGATGAGCAGTTCTTC
>NA|TRBV5-4|NA|TRBJ1-1
CASSFQLRDTEAFF
TGTGCCAGCAGCTTCCAGCTCCGGGACACTGAAGCTTTCTTT
>NA|TRBV7-9|NA|TRBJ2-5
CASRSKGPRETQYF
TGTGCCAGCAGGTCCAAGGGGCCACGGGAGACCCAGTACTTC
>NA|TRBV2|NA|TRBJ1-4
CASSEAGEKLFF
TGTGCCAGCAGTGAAGCGGGGGAAAAACTGTTTTTT
>NA|TRBV6-5|TRBD2|TRBJ2-1
CASRGLAVEQFF
TGTGCCAGCAGGGGACTAGCGGTTGAGCAGTTCTTC
>NA|TRBV2|TRBD2|TRBJ2-3
CASSGAGGPWDPADTQYF
TGTGCCAGCAGTGGAGCGGGGGGGCCTTGGGACCCCGCAGATACGCAGTATTTT
>NA|TRBV14|NA|TRBJ2-2
CASSQENRIYTGELFF
TGTGCCAGCAGCCAAGAAAACAGAATTTACACCGGGGAGCTGTTTTTT
>NA|TRBV7-9|NA|TRBJ1-1
CASSSGRPGTEAFF
TGTGCCAGCAGTTCCGGCCGGCCGGGGACTGAAGCTTTCTTT
>NA|TRBV11-2|NA|TRBJ2-3
CASSLATETPDTQYF
TGTGCCAGCAGCTTAGCGACAGAAACCCCAGATACGCAGTATTTT
>NA|TRBV5-4|NA|TRBJ1-1
CASSLSGEDEAFF
TGTGCCAGCAGCTTGAGTGGGGAGGATGAAGCTTTCTTT
>NA|TRBV6-6|NA|TRBJ2-7
CASSPSYEQYF
TGTGCCAGCAGTCCCTCCTACGAGCAGTACTTC
>NA|TRBV6-2/TRBV6-3|NA|TRBJ2-2
CASSPMLGFWGREDGELFF
TGTGCCAGCAGCCCAATGCTAGGATTCTGGGGGCGCGAGGACGGGGAGCTGTTTTTT
>NA|TRBV5-4|TRBD1|TRBJ1-2
CASSMADRGLYYGYTF
TGTGCCAGCAGCATGGCCGACAGGGGGCTTTACTATGGCTACACCTTC
>NA|TRBV2|NA|TRBJ1-2
CASRESLVGYGYTF
TGTGCCAGCAGGGAGTCCCTAGTGGGCTATGGCTACACCTTC
>NA|TRBV7-2|NA|TRBJ1-1
CASKGIPNTEAFF
TGTGCCAGCAAGGGGATCCCTAACACTGAAGCTTTCTTT
>once|TRBV7-8|NA|TRBJ2-2
CASSPQRLTNTGELFF
TGTGCCAGCAGCCCCCAGAGGCTCACGAACACCGGGGAGCTGTTTTTT
>NA|TRBV25-1|NA|TRBJ2-3
CASSESARSGLRTDTQYF
TGTGCCAGCAGTGAATCGGCGCGGAGCGGCCTTCGCACAGATACGCAGTATTTT
>NA|TRBV5-5|NA|TRBJ1-4
CASSLLFGSPEKLFF
TGTGCCAGCAGCCTCTTGTTCGGCAGCCCTGAAAAACTGTTTTTT
>NA|TRBV6-5|TRBD1|TRBJ1-1
CASSQDRVDTEAFF
TGTGCCAGCAGCCAGGACAGGGTGGACACTGAAGCTTTCTTT
>NA|TRBV6-1|NA|TRBJ1-2
CASSEVSQGTYGYTF
TGTGCCAGCAGTGAAGTGTCTCAGGGCACCTATGGCTACACCTTC
>NA|TRBV19|TRBD2|TRBJ2-1
CASSTGSGGPGYNEQFF
TGTGCCAGTAGTACTGGTAGCGGGGGGCCGGGATACAATGAGCAGTTCTTC
>once|TRBV11-2|NA|TRBJ1-1
CASSPIRGGSTEAFF
TGTGCCAGCAGCCCGATACGGGGGGGAAGCACTGAAGCTTTCTTT
>NA|TRBV9|TRBD1|TRBJ2-3
CASSVPTGADTQYF
TGTGCCAGCAGCGTACCAACAGGGGCAGATACGCAGTATTTT
>NA|TRBV12-3/TRBV12-4|NA|TRBJ1-1
CASSLSGQAFF
TGTGCCAGCAGTTTATCGGGGCAGGCTTTCTTT
>once|TRBV7-9|NA|TRBJ1-3
CASSQGQTGNTIYF
TGTGCCAGCAGCCAGGGACAAACGGGAAACACCATATATTTT
>NA|TRBV9|NA|TRBJ2-1
CASSNRPSSYNEQFF
TGTGCCAGCAGCAATAGGCCAAGCTCCTACAATGAGCAGTTCTTC
>once|TRBV6-5|NA|TRBJ2-7
CASRGSGGLSYEQYF
TGTGCCAGCAGGGGAAGTGGGGGGCTCTCCTACGAGCAGTACTTC
>NA|TRBV30|TRBD1|TRBJ2-7
CAWSRDRDEQYF
TGTGCCTGGAGCCGGGACAGGGACGAGCAGTACTTC
>NA|TRBV2|TRBD1|TRBJ2-7
CASSPGQGVEQYF
TGTGCCAGCAGTCCGGGACAGGGGGTCGAGCAGTACTTC
>NA|TRBV5-6|NA|TRBJ1-1
CASSSTTGGTEAFF
TGTGCCAGCAGCTCGACCACAGGAGGAACTGAAGCTTTCTTT
>NA|TRBV6-5|TRBD1|TRBJ2-7
CASRGSGTGNNEQYF
TGTGCCAGCAGGGGCTCCGGGACAGGGAACAACGAGCAGTACTTC
>NA|TRBV12-3/TRBV12-4|NA|TRBJ1-2
CASGNNYGYTF
TGTGCCAGCGGGAATAACTATGGCTACACCTTC